This TCR beta chain was recorded in a study of blood T cells in healthy people across ages. A few counts support this clonotype. It was with a sample-barcoded 5' primer and a J-beta primer mix that a second PCR of about 6 to 12 cycles was run. One entry per CDR3 protein, called by TCRdb with MiXCR from the 5' RACE reads. The sample records around 600,000 distinct CDR3 sequences, around 48% being singletons. With 5 bases clipped from V and 6 bases from J, the junction kept 3 bases outside the gene matches. This CDR3 has 14 residues. The sequenced sample consisted of blood. This receptor was obtained from an elderly man in good health. This chain joins TRBV12-3 or TRBV12-4 and TRBJ2-3; 12 nucleotides align to TRBD1. CDR3 protein: CASSRDRGQDTQYF. As DNA, the CDR3 is TGTGCCAGCAGTAGGGACAGGGGGCAGGATACGCAGTATTTT.